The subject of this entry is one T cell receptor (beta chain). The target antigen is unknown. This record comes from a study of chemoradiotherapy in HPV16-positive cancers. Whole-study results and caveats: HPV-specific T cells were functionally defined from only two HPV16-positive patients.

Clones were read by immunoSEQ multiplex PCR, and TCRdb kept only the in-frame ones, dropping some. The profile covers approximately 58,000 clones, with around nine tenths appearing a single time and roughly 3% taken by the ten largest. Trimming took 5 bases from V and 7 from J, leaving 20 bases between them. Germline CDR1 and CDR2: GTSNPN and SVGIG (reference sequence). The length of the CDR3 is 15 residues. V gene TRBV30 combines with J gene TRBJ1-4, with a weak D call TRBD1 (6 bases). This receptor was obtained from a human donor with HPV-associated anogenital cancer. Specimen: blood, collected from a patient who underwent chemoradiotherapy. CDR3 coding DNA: TGTGCCTGGGGGACTCCGGGACAAAGAGTTGAAAAACTGTTTTTT. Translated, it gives CAWGTPGQRVEKLFF. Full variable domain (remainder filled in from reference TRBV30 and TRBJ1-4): SQTIHQWPATLVQPVGSPLSLECTVEGTSNPNLYWYRQAAGRGLQLLFYSVGIGQISSEVPQNLSASRPQDRQFILSSKKLLLSDSGFYLCAWGTPGQRVEKLFFGSGTQLSVL.